The source of this T cell receptor (beta chain) is a study of cytomegalovirus exposure and HLA in healthy donors. Findings and limits, study-wide: Most subjects had HLA-A and HLA-B alleles reportedly predicted accurately by TCR beta sequences. In an earlier analysis, about 87% or about 30%: the productive usage of most TCR beta V segments. Listed as cytomegalovirus-associated were over 150 TCR beta chains.

PCR used 60 Vbeta primers and 13 Jbeta primers. Libraries were prepared by immunoSEQ multiplex PCR; TCRdb keeps only in-frame clonotypes and omits some of them. The table shows 120,000 or so clones, with about 84% occurring only once. Details on this clone: Its target is unknown.

The CDR3 contains 13 residues. The V and J ends lost 5 bases and 1 base respectively, with 6 bases between them. Germline V gene data show CDR1 as MNHEY and CDR2 as SVGAGI. The receptor was isolated from a young man in good health and CMV-seropositive. This chain uses TRBV6-5 with TRBJ1-3, with no clear D. The specimen sequenced was PBMCs. CDR3 sequence reads: CASSTNSGNTIYF. As DNA, the CDR3 is TGTGCCAGCAGTACAAATTCTGGAAACACCATATATTTT.